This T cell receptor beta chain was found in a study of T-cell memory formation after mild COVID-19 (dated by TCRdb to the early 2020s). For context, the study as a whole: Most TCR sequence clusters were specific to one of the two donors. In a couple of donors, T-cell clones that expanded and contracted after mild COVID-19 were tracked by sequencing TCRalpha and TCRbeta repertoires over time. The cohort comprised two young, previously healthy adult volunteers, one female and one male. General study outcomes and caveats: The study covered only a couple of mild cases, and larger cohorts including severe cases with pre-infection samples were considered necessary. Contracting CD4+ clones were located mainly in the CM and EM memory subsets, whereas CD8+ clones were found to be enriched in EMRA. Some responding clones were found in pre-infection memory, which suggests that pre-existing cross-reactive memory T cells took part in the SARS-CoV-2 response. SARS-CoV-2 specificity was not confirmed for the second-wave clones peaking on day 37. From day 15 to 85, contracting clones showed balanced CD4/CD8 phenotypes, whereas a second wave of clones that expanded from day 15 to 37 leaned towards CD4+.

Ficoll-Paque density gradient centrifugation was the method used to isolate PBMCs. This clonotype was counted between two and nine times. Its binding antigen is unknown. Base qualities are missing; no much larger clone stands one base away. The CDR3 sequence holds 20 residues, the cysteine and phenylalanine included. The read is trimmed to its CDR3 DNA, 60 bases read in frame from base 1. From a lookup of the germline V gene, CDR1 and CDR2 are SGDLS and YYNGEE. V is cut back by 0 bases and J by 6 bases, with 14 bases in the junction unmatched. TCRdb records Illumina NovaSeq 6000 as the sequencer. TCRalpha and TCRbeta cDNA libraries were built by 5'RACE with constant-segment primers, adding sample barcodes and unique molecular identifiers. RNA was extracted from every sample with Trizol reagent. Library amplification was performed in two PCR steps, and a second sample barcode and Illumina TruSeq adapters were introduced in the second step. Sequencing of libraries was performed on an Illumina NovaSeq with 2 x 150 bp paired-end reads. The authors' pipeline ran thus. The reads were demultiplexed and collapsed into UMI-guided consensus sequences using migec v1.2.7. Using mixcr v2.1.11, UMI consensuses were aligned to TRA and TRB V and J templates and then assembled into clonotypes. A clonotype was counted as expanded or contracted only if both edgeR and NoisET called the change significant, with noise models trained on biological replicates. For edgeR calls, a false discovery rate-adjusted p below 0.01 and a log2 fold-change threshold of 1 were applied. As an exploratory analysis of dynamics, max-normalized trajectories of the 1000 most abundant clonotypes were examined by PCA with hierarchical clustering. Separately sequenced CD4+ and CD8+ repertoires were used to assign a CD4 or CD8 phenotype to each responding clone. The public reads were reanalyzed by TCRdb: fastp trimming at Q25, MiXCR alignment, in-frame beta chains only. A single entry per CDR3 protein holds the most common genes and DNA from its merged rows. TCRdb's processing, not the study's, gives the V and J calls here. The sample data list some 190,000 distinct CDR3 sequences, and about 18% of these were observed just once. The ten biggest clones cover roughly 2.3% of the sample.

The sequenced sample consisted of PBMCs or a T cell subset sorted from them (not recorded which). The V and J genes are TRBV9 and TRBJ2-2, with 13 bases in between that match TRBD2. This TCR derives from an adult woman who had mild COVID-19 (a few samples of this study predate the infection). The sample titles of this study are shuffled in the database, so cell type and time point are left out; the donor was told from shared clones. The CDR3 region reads CASSVEGGRTSGRTAGELFF. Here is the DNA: TGTGCCAGCAGCGTAGAGGGGGGGCGGACTAGCGGGAGAACCGCCGGGGAGCTGTTTTTT.